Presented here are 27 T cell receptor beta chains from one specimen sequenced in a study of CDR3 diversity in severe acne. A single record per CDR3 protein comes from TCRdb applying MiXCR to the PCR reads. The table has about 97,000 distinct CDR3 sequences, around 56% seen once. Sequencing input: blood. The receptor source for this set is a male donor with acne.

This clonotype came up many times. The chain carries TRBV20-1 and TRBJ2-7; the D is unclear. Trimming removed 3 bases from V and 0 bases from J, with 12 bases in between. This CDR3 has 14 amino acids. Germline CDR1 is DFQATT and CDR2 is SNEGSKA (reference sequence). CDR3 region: CSASWHLNSYEQYF. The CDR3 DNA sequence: TGCAGTGCTAGCTGGCACCTCAACTCCTACGAGCAGTACTTC.

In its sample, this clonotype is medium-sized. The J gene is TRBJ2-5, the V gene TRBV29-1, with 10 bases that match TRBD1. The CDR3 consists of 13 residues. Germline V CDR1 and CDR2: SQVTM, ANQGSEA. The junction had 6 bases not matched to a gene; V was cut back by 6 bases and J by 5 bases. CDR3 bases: TGCAGCGTAGATAGGGACAGGGGTGAGACCCAGTACTTC. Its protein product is CSVDRDRGETQYF. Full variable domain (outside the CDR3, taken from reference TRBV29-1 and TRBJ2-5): SAVISQKPSRDICQRGTSLTIQCQVDSQVTMMFWYRQQPGQSLTLIATANQGSEATYESGFVIDKFPISRPNLTFSTLTVSNMSPEDSSIYLCSVDRDRGETQYFGPGTRLLVL.

The CDR3 reads CSARDVTSGKFF. The CDR3 DNA reads TGCAGTGCTAGAGATGTAACTAGCGGGAAGTTCTTC. The V call is TRBV20-1, the J call TRBJ2-1, with 10 nucleotides matching TRBD2. This CDR3 contains 12 residues. Trimming removed 0 bases from V and 14 bases from J; junction bases left unmatched: 4. CDR1 and CDR2 (germline): DFQATT, SNEGSKA (reference sequence).

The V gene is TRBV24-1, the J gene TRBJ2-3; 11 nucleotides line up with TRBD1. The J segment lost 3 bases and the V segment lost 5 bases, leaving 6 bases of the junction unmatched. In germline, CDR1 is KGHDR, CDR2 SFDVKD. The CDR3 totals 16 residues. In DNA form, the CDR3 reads TGTGCCACCAGTGGCCACCGGGACAGGGGGACAGATACGCAGTATTTT. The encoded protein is CATSGHRDRGTDTQYF.

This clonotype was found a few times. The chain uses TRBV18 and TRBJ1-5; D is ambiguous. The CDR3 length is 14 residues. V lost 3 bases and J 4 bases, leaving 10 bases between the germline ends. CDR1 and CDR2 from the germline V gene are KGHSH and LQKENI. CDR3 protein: CASSPPGGNQPQHF. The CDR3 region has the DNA TGTGCCAGCTCACCCCCGGGCGGGAATCAGCCCCAGCATTTT.

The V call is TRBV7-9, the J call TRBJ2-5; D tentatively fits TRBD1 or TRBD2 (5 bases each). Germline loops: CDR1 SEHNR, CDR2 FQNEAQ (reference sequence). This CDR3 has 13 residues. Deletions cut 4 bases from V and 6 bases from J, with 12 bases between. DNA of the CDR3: TGTGCCAGCAGCTCGCCCGGGACGAAGACCCAGTACTTC. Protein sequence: CASSSPGTKTQYF. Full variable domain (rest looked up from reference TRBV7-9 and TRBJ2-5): DTGVSQNPRHKITKRGQNVTFRCDPISEHNRLYWYRQTLGQGPEFLTYFQNEAQLEKSRLLSDRFSAERPKGSFSTLEIQRTEQGDSAMYLCASSSPGTKTQYFGPGTRLLVL.

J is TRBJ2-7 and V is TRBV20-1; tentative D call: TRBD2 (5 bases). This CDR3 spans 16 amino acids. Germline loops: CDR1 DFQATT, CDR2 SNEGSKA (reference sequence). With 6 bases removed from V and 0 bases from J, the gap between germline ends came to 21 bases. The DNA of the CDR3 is TGCAGTGCCAGCAGCGTAGGAGCGGTTGCCTCCTACGAGCAGTACTTC. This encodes CSASSVGAVASYEQYF.

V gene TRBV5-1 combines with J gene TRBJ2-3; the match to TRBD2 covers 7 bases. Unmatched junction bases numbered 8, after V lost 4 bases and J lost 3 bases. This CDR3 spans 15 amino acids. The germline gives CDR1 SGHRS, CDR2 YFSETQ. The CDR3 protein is CASSQRDGVTDTQYF. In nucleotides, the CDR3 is TGCGCCAGCAGCCAGCGGGACGGTGTAACAGATACGCAGTATTTT. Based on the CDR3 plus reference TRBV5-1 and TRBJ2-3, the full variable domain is KAGVTQTPRYLIKTRGQQVTLSCSPISGHRSVSWYQQTPGQGLQFLFEYFSETQRNKGNFPGRFSGRQFSNSRSEMNVSTLELGDSALYLCASSQRDGVTDTQYFGPGTRLTVL.

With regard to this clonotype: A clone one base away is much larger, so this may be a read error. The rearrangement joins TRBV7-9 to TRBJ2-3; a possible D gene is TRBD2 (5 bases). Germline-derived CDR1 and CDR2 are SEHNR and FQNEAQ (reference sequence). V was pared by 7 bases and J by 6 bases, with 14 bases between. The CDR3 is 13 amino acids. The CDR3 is CASNHPSGDTQYF. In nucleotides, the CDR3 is TGTGCCAGCAACCACCCGTCGGGGGATACGCAGTATTTT.

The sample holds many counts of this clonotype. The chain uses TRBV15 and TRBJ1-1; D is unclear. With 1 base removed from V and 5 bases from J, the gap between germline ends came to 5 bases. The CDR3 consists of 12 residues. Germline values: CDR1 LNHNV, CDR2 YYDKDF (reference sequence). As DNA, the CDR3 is TGTGCCACCAGCAGAGTGGGGACTGAAGCTTTCTTT. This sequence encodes CATSRVGTEAFF.

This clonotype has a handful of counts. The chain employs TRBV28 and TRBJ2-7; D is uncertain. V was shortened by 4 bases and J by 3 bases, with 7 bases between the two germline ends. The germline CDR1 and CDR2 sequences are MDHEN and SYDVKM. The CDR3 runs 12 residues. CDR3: CASSSYNYEQYV. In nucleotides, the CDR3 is TGTGCCAGCAGTTCCTACAACTACGAGCAGTACGTC.

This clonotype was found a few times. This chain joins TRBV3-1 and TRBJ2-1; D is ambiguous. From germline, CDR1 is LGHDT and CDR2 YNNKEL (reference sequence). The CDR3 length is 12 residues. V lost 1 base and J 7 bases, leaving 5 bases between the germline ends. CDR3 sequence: CASSQAVNEQFF. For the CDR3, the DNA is TGTGCCAGCAGCCAAGCGGTAAATGAGCAGTTCTTC.

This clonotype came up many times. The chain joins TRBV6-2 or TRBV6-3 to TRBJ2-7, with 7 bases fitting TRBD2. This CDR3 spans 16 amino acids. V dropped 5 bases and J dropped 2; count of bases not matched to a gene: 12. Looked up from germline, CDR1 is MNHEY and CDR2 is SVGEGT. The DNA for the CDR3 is TGTGCCAGCAGTCTTGGGCTGACTAGCCACGCCTACGAGCAGTACTTC. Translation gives CASSLGLTSHAYEQYF.

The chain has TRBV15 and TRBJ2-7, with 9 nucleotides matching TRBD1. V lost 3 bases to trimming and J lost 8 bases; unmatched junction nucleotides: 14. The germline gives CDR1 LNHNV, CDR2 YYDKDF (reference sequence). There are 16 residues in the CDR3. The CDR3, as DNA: TGTGCCACCAGCAGCTCTACAGGGGGCGCGTTTAGTAAGCAGTACTTC. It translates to CATSSSTGGAFSKQYF.

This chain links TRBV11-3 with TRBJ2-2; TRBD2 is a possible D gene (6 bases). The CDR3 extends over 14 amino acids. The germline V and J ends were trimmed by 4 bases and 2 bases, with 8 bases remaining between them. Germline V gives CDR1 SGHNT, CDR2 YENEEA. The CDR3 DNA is TGTGCCAGCAGCTCGGGACTTAACACCGGGGAGCTGTTTTTT. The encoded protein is CASSSGLNTGELFF.

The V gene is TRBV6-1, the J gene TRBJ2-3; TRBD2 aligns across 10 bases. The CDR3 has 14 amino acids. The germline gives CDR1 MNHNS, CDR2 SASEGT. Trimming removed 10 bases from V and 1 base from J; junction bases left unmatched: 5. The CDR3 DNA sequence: TGTGCCACCTCTCTAGCGGGAGGCACAGATACGCAGTATTTT. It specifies CATSLAGGTDTQYF.

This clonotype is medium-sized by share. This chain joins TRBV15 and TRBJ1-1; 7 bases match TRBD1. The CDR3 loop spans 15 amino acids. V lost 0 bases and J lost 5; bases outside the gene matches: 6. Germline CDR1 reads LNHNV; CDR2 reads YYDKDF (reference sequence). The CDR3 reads CATSRDRGESTEAFF. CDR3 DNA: TGTGCCACCAGCAGAGACAGGGGGGAAAGTACTGAAGCTTTCTTT.

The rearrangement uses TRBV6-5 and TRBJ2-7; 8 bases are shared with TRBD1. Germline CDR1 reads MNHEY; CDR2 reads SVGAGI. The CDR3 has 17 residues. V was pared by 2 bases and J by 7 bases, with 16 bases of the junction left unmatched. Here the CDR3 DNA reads TGTGCCAGCAGTTACCTCGGCCAGTCGGCCCGGACAGGGGAGCAGTACTTC. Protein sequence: CASSYLGQSARTGEQYF.

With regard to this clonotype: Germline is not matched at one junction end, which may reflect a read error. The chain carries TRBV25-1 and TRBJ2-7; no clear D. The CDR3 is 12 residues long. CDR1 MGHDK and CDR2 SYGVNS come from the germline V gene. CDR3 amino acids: CAGSARRAEQYF. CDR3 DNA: TGTGCCGGCAGTGCTAGGCGAGCAGAGCAGTACTTC.

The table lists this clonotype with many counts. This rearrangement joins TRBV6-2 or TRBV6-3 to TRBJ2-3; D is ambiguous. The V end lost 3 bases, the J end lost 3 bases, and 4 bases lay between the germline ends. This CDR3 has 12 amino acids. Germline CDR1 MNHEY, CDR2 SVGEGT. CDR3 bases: TGTGCCAGCAGTTATGTTACAGATACGCAGTATTTT. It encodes CASSYVTDTQYF.

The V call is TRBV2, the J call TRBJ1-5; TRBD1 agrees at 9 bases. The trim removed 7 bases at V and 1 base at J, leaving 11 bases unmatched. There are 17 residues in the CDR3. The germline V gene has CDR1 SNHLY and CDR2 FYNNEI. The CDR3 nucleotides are TGTGCCAGCATGGGGACAGGGAGGGTTGGGAGCAATCAGCCCCAGCATTTT. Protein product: CASMGTGRVGSNQPQHF. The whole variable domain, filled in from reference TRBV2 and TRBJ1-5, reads EPEVTQTPSHQVTQMGQEVILRCVPISNHLYFYWYRQILGQKVEFLVSFYNNEISEKSEIFDDQFSVERPDGSNFTLKIRSTKLEDSAMYFCASMGTGRVGSNQPQHFGDGTRLSIL.

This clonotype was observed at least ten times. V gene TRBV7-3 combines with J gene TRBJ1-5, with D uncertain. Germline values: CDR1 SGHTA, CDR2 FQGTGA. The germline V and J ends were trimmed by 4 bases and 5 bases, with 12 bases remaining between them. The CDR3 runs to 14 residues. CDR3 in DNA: TGTGCCAGCAGCTACTGCTCCGATTATCAGCCCCAGCATTTT. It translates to CASSYCSDYQPQHF.

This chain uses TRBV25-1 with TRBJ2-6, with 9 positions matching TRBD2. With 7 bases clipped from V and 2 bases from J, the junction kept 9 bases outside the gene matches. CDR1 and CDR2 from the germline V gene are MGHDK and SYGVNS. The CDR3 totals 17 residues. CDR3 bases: TGTGCCAGCACTCCTAGCGGGACGGGGGCTGGGGCCAACGTCCTGACTTTC. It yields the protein CASTPSGTGAGANVLTF.

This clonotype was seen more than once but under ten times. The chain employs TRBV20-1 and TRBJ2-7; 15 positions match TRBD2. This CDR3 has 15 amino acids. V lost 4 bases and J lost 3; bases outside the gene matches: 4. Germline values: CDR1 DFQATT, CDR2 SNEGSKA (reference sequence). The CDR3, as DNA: TGCAGTGCTATACCGGGACTAGCGGGGGGCTACGAGCAGTACTTC. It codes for CSAIPGLAGGYEQYF.

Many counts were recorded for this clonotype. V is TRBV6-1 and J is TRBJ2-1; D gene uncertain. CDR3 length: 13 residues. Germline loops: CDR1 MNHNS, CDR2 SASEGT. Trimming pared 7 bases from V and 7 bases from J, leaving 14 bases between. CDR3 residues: CASTRDTFNEQFF. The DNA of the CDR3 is TGTGCCAGCACTAGGGATACCTTTAATGAGCAGTTCTTC.

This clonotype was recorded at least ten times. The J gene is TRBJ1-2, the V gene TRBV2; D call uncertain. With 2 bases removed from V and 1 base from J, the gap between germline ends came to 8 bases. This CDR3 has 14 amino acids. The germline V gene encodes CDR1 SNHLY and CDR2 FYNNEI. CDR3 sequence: CASSELRNNYGYTF. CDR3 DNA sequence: TGTGCCAGCAGTGAACTGCGAAATAACTATGGCTACACCTTC.

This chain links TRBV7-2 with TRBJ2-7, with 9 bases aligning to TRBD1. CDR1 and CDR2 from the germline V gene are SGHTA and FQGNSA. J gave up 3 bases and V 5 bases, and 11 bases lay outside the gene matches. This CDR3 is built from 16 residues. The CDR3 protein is CASSPRDRVLGYEQYF. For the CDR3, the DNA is TGTGCCAGCAGCCCGCGGGACAGGGTACTTGGCTACGAGCAGTACTTC.